This TCR beta chain was obtained from a study of blood T cells in healthy people across ages. Alongside a J-beta primer mix, a sample-barcoded 5' primer served in a second PCR lasting about 7 to 11 cycles. TCRdb independently ran MiXCR on the 5' RACE reads; one entry per CDR3 protein. The sample consists of roughly 830,000 distinct CDR3 sequences, 55% to 65% of them appearing once. On this clonotype: The target antigen is unknown.

Study-wide findings and caveats: Long-lived donors exceeded aged donors in naive CD4+ cells and diversity.

Trimming stripped 3 bases from V and 8 bases from J, with 8 bases between. Germline lookup yields CDR1 SGDLS and CDR2 YYNGEE. The CDR3 covers 11 residues. Approximately 10 milliliters was the volume of peripheral blood drawn from each donor. V gene TRBV9 combines with J gene TRBJ1-2; no clear D. The TCR originated in a man aged 25-45 years in good health. Sample: blood. CDR3 residues: CASSAGAGYTF. As DNA, the CDR3 is TGTGCCAGCAGCGCAGGAGCCGGCTACACCTTC.